Described below is a single TCR beta chain sequence and its context. The table lists this clone with a few counts. Its antigen is still unknown. No clone much larger than this one lies a single base away; base qualities are absent. The data derive from a study of blood T cell repertoires in COVID-19 (dated by TCRdb to the early 2020s). Background for the entire study: The collaborator samples originated in the United States, Italy and Spain and spanned the acute and convalescent phases of COVID-19. The material from the prospective study consisted of cDNA or gDNA derived from T cells, B-cell-depleted T cells, or PBMCs. Samples came from the ongoing ImmuneRACE study (first 160 participants) plus 1,254 subjects from 6 global collaborators. A de-identified subject ID, COVID-19 status, age in years and sex were almost always included in the sample metadata. The dataset comprised deeply sampled blood TCRbeta repertoires from subjects exposed to, actively infected with, or recovered from COVID-19. The repertoires were made available in a free public database intended to serve as a resource for research on the immune response to SARS-CoV-2. Where available, HLA class I and class II types were taken from metadata supplied by the sample provider and were not determined by assay-based typing.

The full study reports these points: How much clinical and demographic metadata was included differed by source and by participant, and the metadata was provided uncurated.

The immunoSEQ Assay, a bias-controlled multiplex PCR, was used to amplify TCRbeta CDR3 regions from genomic DNA. Per the source publication's procedure: The number of nucleated cells in each sample was estimated by amplification of reference gene primers within the assay. Sequence reads were collapsed and filtered to measure the absolute abundance of every unique TCRbeta CDR3 rearrangement. For each sample, productive Simpson clonality was calculated as the square root of Simpson's diversity index across productive rearrangements. TCRdb took over this immuneACCESS table, retaining in-frame rearrangements with V and J assigned. Such tables are incomplete; in checked studies, under half of the missing clones stem from an unresolved V gene, and the remainder is unexplained. The DNA gave D and trimming, while V, J and clone size come from that table. The sample has about 220,000 clones on record, around 80% of them singletons. The ten largest account for over 10% of the sample.

Whole blood was collected in K2EDTA tubes by collaborating institutions according to the institutions' own protocols. For TCRbeta analysis, collaborator samples were shipped as frozen whole blood, as isolated PBMCs, or as DNA extracted from either sample type. V sheds 3 bases and J sheds 6 bases, leaving 9 bases between their ends. The CDR3 sequence holds 12 residues, the cysteine and phenylalanine included. The CDR3 DNA has 36 bases and is translated from base 1. As encoded in the germline V gene, CDR1 is MNHNS while CDR2 is SASEGT. The chain is encoded by TRBV6-1 joined to TRBJ2-7; possibly the D gene is TRBD2, per 6 matching bases. The sequenced sample consisted of peripheral blood. The TCR comes from a human donor in a cohort sampled during active COVID-19. The DNA reads as follows: TGTGCCAGCAGTGATGGAGGGACCGAGCAGTACTTC. The resulting protein is CASSDGGTEQYF.